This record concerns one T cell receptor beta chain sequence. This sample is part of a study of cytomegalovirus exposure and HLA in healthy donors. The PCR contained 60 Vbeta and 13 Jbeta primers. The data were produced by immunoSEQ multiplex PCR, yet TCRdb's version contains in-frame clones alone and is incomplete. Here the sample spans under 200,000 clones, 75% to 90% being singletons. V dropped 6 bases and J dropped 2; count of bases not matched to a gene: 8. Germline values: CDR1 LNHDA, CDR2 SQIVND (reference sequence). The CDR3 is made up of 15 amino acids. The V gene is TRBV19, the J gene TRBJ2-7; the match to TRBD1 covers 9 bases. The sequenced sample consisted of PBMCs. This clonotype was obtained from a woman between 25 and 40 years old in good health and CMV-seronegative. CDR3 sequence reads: CASSTQGANPYEQYF. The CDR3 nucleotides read TGTGCCAGTAGCACACAGGGGGCCAATCCCTACGAGCAGTACTTC.